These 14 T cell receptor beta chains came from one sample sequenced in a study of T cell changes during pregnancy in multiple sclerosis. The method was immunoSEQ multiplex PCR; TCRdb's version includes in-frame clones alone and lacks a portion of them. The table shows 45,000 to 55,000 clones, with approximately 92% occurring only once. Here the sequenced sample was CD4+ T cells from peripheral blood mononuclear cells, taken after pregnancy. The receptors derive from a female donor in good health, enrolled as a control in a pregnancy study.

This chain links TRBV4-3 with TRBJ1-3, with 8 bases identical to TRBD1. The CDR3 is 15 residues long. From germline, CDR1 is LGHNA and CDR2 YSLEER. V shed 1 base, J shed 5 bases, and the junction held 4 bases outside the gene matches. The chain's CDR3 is CASSQAGQGRNTIYF. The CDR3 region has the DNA TGCGCCAGCAGCCAAGCTGGACAGGGTAGAAACACCATATATTTT.

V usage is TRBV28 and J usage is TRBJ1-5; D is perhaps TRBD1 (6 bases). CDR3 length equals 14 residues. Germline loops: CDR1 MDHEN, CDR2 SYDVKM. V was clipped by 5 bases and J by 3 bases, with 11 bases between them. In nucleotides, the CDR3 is TGTGCCAGCAGTCCCTGGGACATCAATCAGCCCCAGCATTTT. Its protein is CASSPWDINQPQHF.

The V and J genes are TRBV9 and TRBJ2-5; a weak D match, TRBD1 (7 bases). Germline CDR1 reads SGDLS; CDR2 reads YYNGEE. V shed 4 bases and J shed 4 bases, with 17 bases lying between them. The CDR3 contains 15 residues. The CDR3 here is CASSPRRDRRETQYF. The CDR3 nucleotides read TGTGCCAGCAGCCCACGGAGGGACAGAAGAGAGACCCAGTACTTC.

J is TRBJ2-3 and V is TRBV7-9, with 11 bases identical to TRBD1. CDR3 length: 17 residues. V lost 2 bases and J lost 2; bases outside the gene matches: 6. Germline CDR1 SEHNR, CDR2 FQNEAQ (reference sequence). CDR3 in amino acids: CASSLKGQGVSTDTQYF. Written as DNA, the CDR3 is TGTGCCAGCAGCTTAAAGGGACAGGGGGTTTCCACAGATACGCAGTATTTT.

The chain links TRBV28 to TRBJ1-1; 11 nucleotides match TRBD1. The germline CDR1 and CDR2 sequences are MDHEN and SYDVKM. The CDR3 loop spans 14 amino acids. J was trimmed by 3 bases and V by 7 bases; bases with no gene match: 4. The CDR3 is CASTRTGGYTEAFF. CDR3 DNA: TGTGCCAGCACTAGGACAGGGGGCTACACTGAAGCTTTCTTT.

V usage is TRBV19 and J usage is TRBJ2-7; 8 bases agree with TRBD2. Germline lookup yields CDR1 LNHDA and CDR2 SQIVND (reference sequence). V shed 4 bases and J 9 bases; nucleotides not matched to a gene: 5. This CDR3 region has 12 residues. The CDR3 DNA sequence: TGTGCCAGTAGTACGGGAGGGGCGGGGCAGTACTTC. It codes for CASSTGGAGQYF. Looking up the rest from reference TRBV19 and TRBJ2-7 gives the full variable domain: DGGITQSPKYLFRKEGQNVTLSCEQNLNHDAMYWYRQDPGQGLRLIYYSQIVNDFQKGDIAEGYSVSREKKESFPLTVTSAQKNPTAFYLCASSTGGAGQYFGPGTRLTVT.

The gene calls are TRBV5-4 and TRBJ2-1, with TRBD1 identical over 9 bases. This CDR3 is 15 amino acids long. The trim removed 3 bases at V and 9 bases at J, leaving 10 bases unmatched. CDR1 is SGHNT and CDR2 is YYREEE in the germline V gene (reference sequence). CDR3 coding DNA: TGTGCCAGCAGCTCGGGACAGGGTCGTAGAGGTGAGCAGTTCTTC. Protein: CASSSGQGRRGEQFF.

The CDR3 protein is CASSPNWSTNEKLFF. For the CDR3, the DNA is TGTGCCAGCAGCCCTAACTGGTCAACTAATGAAAAACTGTTTTTT. This chain links TRBV25-1 with TRBJ1-4; D unclear. The length of the CDR3 is 15 residues. Germline V CDR1 and CDR2: MGHDK, SYGVNS. Trimming shortened V by 6 bases and J by 0 bases, and 11 bases separated the two germline ends.

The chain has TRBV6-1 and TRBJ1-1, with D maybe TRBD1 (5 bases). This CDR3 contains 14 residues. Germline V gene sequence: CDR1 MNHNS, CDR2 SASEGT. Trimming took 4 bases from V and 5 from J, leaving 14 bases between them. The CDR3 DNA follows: TGTGCCAGCAGTGGACGGTCCCGGGGGACTGAAGCTTTCTTT. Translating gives CASSGRSRGTEAFF.

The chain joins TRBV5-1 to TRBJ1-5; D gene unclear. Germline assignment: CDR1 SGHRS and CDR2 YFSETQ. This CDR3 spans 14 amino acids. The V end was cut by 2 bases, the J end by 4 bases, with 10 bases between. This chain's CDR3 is CASSFFRPNQPQHF. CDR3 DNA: TGCGCCAGCAGCTTTTTCAGGCCGAATCAGCCCCAGCATTTT. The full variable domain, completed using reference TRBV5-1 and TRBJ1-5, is KAGVTQTPRYLIKTRGQQVTLSCSPISGHRSVSWYQQTPGQGLQFLFEYFSETQRNKGNFPGRFSGRQFSNSRSEMNVSTLELGDSALYLCASSFFRPNQPQHFGDGTRLSIL.

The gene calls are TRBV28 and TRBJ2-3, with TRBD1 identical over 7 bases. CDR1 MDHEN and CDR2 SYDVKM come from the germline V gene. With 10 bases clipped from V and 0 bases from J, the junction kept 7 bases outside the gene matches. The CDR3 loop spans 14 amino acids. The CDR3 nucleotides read TGTGCCACCGAGGGACAGCTTAGCACAGATACGCAGTATTTT. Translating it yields CATEGQLSTDTQYF. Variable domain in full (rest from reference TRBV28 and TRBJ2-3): DVKVTQSSRYLVKRTGEKVFLECVQDMDHENMFWYRQDPGLGLRLIYFSYDVKMKEKGDIPEGYSVSREKKERFSLILESASTNQTSMYLCATEGQLSTDTQYFGPGTRLTVL.

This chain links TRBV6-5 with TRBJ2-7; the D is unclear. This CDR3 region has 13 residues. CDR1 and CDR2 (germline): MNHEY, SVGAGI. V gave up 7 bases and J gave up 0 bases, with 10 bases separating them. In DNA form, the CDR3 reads TGTGCCAGCACAGGTGCAAACTCCTACGAGCAGTACTTC. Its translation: CASTGANSYEQYF.

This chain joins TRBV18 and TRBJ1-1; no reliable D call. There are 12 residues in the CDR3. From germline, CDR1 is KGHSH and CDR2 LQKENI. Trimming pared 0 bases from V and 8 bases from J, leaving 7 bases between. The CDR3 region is CASSPPAGEAFF. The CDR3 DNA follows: TGTGCCAGCTCACCACCGGCCGGGGAAGCTTTCTTT.

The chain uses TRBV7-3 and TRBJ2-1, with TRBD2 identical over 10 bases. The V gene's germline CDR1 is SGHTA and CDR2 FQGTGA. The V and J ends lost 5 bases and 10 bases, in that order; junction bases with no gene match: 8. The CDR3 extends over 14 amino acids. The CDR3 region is CASSQSGGASEQFF. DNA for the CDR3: TGTGCCAGCAGCCAAAGCGGGGGGGCATCCGAGCAGTTCTTC.